This is a list of T cell receptor beta chains from one sample in a study of cytomegalovirus exposure and HLA in healthy donors. The protocol was immunoSEQ multiplex PCR, while the TCRdb copy is restricted to in-frame clones and leaves out a portion. The table lists more than 130,000 clones, 60% to 85% of them singletons, with nearly 7% in the top ten. The sample comprised PBMCs. These receptors all come from a middle-aged man in good health and CMV-seropositive. CDR3s include the opening cysteine and the closing phenylalanine or tryptophan. A D gene is named only where the DNA matches it firmly. Clone size, where shown, is once, few, many, or a class for clones that have expanded.

j_call d_call v_call clone_size cdr3_nt cdr3_aa
TRBJ2-7 - TRBV7-9 once TGTGCCAGCAGCTTATGGTCAGGGGCCCAACCCCCCCTGGAGTACTTC CASSLWSGAQPPLEYF
TRBJ2-2 - TRBV7-2 - TGTGCCAGCAGCTTAGTATCCGGACAGAGTAAAAAAGGGGAGCTGTTTTTT CASSLVSGQSKKGELFF
TRBJ2-3 - TRBV27 - TGTGCCAGCAGCTCCTGGGGCAGCACAGATACGCAGTATTTT CASSSWGSTDTQYF
TRBJ2-6 TRBD1 TRBV2 once TGTGCCAGCACGGACAGGGCTTCTGGGGCCAACGTCCTGACTTTC CASTDRASGANVLTF
TRBJ2-7 - TRBV7-9 once TGTGCCAGCAGCTCTCGGACTGGTATTGGGTACGAGCAGTACTTC CASSSRTGIGYEQYF
TRBJ2-1 - TRBV6-4 - TGTGCCAGCAGTGACTCGGATAAGGCAGACGACTCCAATGAGCAGTTCTTC CASSDSDKADDSNEQFF
TRBJ2-3 - TRBV7-9 - TGTGCCAGCAGCTCACTTGGGGGGGCAGAGGCAGATACGCAGTATTTT CASSSLGGAEADTQYF
TRBJ2-7 TRBD1 TRBV11-2 once TGTGCCAGCAGCTTCCTGGGACAGACAACAAAGTACTTC CASSFLGQTTKYF
TRBJ2-5 - TRBV13 - TGTGCCAGCAGCGGAGAGGACGTCCGGGGGACCCAGTACTTC CASSGEDVRGTQYF
TRBJ1-1 - TRBV5-6 - TGTGCCAGCAGCTTGATTGGGAGTTCGGTGACTGAAGCTTTCTTT CASSLIGSSVTEAFF
TRBJ2-3 TRBD1 TRBV4-1 - TGCGCCAGCAGCCACAGGGGGAAGGGGACAGATACGCAGTATTTT CASSHRGKGTDTQYF
TRBJ1-1 TRBD1 TRBV29-1 - TGCAGCGCCCGGGACAGGGGCTTTGAAGCTTTCTTT CSARDRGFEAFF
TRBJ1-1 - TRBV5-6 - TGTGCCAGCAGCTTGTCGGGCACTGAAGCTTTCTTT CASSLSGTEAFF
TRBJ1-6 TRBD1 TRBV2 once TGTGCCAGCAACAGGGGCAGGGCCGTTTATAATTCACCCCTCCACTTT CASNRGRAVYNSPLHF
TRBJ2-1 - TRBV4-1 few TGCGCCAGCAGCCAAGATCCCTACTTTCATGAGCAGTTCTTC CASSQDPYFHEQFF
TRBJ2-2 - TRBV19 - TGTGCCAGTAGTACAAGGGGCGGGATCGACACCGGGGAGCTGTTTTTT CASSTRGGIDTGELFF
TRBJ2-3 - TRBV27 - TGTGCCAGCAGTTTTTTAGCGGTAGGGCCTAGCACAGATACGCAGTATTTT CASSFLAVGPSTDTQYF
TRBJ2-5 - TRBV6-1 - TGTGCCAGCAGGGGAGTGGGGCAAGAGACCCAGTACTTC CASRGVGQETQYF
TRBJ2-2 TRBD1 TRBV19 - TGTGCCAGTGATCAGACAGGGGGCGACACCGGGGAGCTGTTTTTT CASDQTGGDTGELFF
TRBJ2-5 - TRBV30 few TGTGCCTGGAGAAGGGAGGAGACCCAGTACTTC CAWRREETQYF
TRBJ2-1 TRBD2 TRBV19 - TGTGCCAGTAGTCCCTGGAGCGGGAGAACGTACAATGAGCAGTTCTTC CASSPWSGRTYNEQFF
TRBJ2-1 - TRBV19 - TGTGCCAGTAGTAGACAGTACAATGAGCAGTTCTTC CASSRQYNEQFF
TRBJ1-2 - TRBV6-1 - TGTGCCACCCGTCCGGACTTCTATGGCTACACCTTC CATRPDFYGYTF
TRBJ2-2 TRBD2 TRBV29-1 - TGCAGCGTTGCGGGACTAGCGGGATATCCGAACACCGGGGAGCTGTTTTTT CSVAGLAGYPNTGELFF
TRBJ2-7 TRBD1 TRBV5-6 - TGTGCCAGCAGCGCTCCGGGACAGCCTGCGCACGAGCAGTACTTC CASSAPGQPAHEQYF
TRBJ2-1 TRBD1 TRBV14 - TGTGCCAGCAGCCACGACTTGACAGGGCGGCAGTTCTTC CASSHDLTGRQFF
TRBJ1-2 TRBD1 TRBV30 - TGTGCCTGGACTAAACCGACAGGGCCCTCTCGTCTCTATGGCTACACCTTC CAWTKPTGPSRLYGYTF
TRBJ1-1 - TRBV9 few TGTGCCAGCAGCGTAGGCGGGGGGCTGGACACTGAAGCTTTCTTT CASSVGGGLDTEAFF
TRBJ1-1 - TRBV27 once TGTGCCAGCAAGGAGCGCTTGAACACTGAAGCTTTCTTT CASKERLNTEAFF
TRBJ2-1 - TRBV6-4 - TGTGCCAGCAGTGACTCCGACAGCTCCTACAATGAGCAGTTCTTC CASSDSDSSYNEQFF
TRBJ2-1 TRBD2 TRBV6-6 few TGTGCCACCCAGCGGGGCGGAAACTACAATGAGCAGTTCTTC CATQRGGNYNEQFF
TRBJ2-3 - TRBV13 - TGTGCCAGCAGCTCCCTTACAGATACGCAGTATTTT CASSSLTDTQYF
TRBJ2-7 TRBD2 TRBV10-3 - TGTGCCATCAGTGACCCTAGCGGGGGGGCCTACGAGCAGTACTTC CAISDPSGGAYEQYF
TRBJ2-3 TRBD1 TRBV4-3 - TGCGCCAGCAGCCGTGGGACAGGTCTCGCAGATACGCAGTATTTT CASSRGTGLADTQYF
TRBJ2-7 TRBD1 TRBV30 - TGTGCCTGGAACGGGCAGGGGGCCTACGAGCAGTACTTC CAWNGQGAYEQYF
TRBJ1-1 TRBD1 TRBV6-5 few TGTGCCAGCAGTTACACACGGACAGGGGGAAACACTGAAGCTTTCTTT CASSYTRTGGNTEAFF
TRBJ2-1 - TRBV5-1 - TGCGCCAGCAACCTGACCCCCCGAGGGAGAAGTGCCAGTGAGCAGTTCTTC CASNLTPRGRSASEQFF
TRBJ1-2 - TRBV19 - TGTGCCAGTAGTATAGGAGGGTACGGCTACCCCTTC CASSIGGYGYPF
TRBJ2-1 TRBD1 TRBV19 - TGTGCCAGTAGTATAAGGCAGGGGGTTTACAATGAGCAGTTCTTC CASSIRQGVYNEQFF
TRBJ2-3 TRBD1 TRBV6-5 - TGTGCCAGCAGTTACACTGGACAGGGTAGGACAGATACGCAGTATTTT CASSYTGQGRTDTQYF
TRBJ2-7 TRBD1 TRBV19 - TGTGCCAGTAGTATAAGTGACAGGGGGAATTTCTACGAGCAGTACTTC CASSISDRGNFYEQYF
TRBJ2-5 - TRBV10-1 - TGCGCCAGCATAACCTCCAGGCTGCCTCCTCAAGAGACCCAGTACTTC CASITSRLPPQETQYF
TRBJ1-1 TRBD1 TRBV4-3 - TGCGCCAGCAGCCGAAGACAGGGGGGTTATCACACTGAAGCTTTCTTT CASSRRQGGYHTEAFF
TRBJ2-1 TRBD1 TRBV11-3 - TGTGCCAGCAGCTTGAGGGACAGGGGGGTTGATGAGCAGTTCTTC CASSLRDRGVDEQFF
TRBJ1-2 - TRBV7-9 - TGTGCCAGCAGCTTAGTAGGGGAAAAGGGCTACACCTTC CASSLVGEKGYTF
TRBJ1-6 - TRBV2 once TGTGCCAGCAGTTTCATGGTACCGGGAAGAAATTCACCCCTCCACTTT CASSFMVPGRNSPLHF
TRBJ2-7 TRBD1 TRBV28 - TGTGCCATCAAGGGACAGACCTACGAGCAGTACTTC CAIKGQTYEQYF
TRBJ2-2 TRBD1 TRBV15 - TGTGCCACCAGCCTTGGACAGGGGGCTGGATACACCGGGGAGCTGTTTTTT CATSLGQGAGYTGELFF
TRBJ2-7 TRBD2 TRBV2 few TGTGCCAGGGAGACTAGCGGGAGGTTGAGCGAGCAGTACTTC CARETSGRLSEQYF
TRBJ2-2 TRBD1 TRBV29-1 - TGCAGCGTAGAAAGGACAGGGGGTAGCACCGGGGAGCTGTTTTTT CSVERTGGSTGELFF
TRBJ2-7 TRBD2 TRBV4-2 - TGTGCCAGCAGCCTTAGACGGGAGGCTTTCTACGAGCAGTACTTC CASSLRREAFYEQYF
TRBJ1-2 TRBD1 TRBV10-3 - TGTGCCATCAGCCGGGACAGGTCTGGCTACACCTTC CAISRDRSGYTF
TRBJ2-1 - TRBV4-2 once TGTGCCAGCAGCCAAACGCGAGAAGTTCCCTACAATGAGCAGTTCTTC CASSQTREVPYNEQFF
TRBJ2-1 TRBD1 TRBV6-1 - TGTGCCAGTACCGGGACAGGGCACAATGAGCAGTTCTTC CASTGTGHNEQFF
TRBJ2-2 - TRBV10-1 - TGCGCCAGCATTTCACAGAAGTCGAACACCGGGGAGCTGTTTTTT CASISQKSNTGELFF